The 17 T cell receptor beta chains presented below share a single source sample, sequenced in a study of early T cells in non-severe SARS-CoV-2 infection. TCRdb redid the calling of the 5' RACE reads with MiXCR, one entry per CDR3 protein. Among tens of thousands of distinct CDR3 sequences listed, around 21% were seen once. The specimen was whole blood, collected at baseline. These receptors were collected from an adult who was a healthcare worker with PCR-confirmed SARS-CoV-2 infection or an uninfected control (not recorded which).

The chain couples TRBV18 to TRBJ2-7; TRBD1 aligns across 8 bases. Looked up from germline, CDR1 is KGHSH and CDR2 is LQKENI. J gave up 2 bases and V 6 bases, and 9 bases lay outside the gene matches. The CDR3 loop spans 15 amino acids. CDR3 coding DNA: TGTGCCAGCTCCCCTCAAAGGACAGGGCCCTACGAGCAGTACTTC. Translated, it gives CASSPQRTGPYEQYF.

There are many counts of this clonotype. The V gene is TRBV5-1, the J gene TRBJ1-6, with D unresolved. Germline lookup yields CDR1 SGHRS and CDR2 YFSETQ. CDR3 length: 14 residues. Between the trimmed V and J ends, which lost 2 bases and 7 bases, there was a span of 10 bases. The CDR3 nucleotides are TGCGCCAGCAGCTTCGAGGGTGCAAATTCACCCCTCCACTTT. It codes for CASSFEGANSPLHF.

V gene TRBV18 combines with J gene TRBJ1-6; 9 bases are a match to TRBD1. J gave up 7 bases and V 5 bases, and 9 bases lay outside the gene matches. The CDR3 extends over 16 amino acids. The germline V gene encodes CDR1 KGHSH and CDR2 LQKENI. Here the CDR3 DNA reads TGTGCCAGCTCAATACAGGGGGCGGGCAAGAATTCACCCCTCCACTTT. This sequence encodes CASSIQGAGKNSPLHF.

The chain joins TRBV4-1 to TRBJ1-4, with D possibly TRBD1 on 5 matching bases. Per the germline V gene, CDR1 is MGHRA and CDR2 is YSYEKL. The V end was cut by 4 bases, the J end by 8 bases, with 23 bases between. The CDR3 length is 17 residues. CDR3 in DNA: TGCGCCAGCAGCCGAAGTTTTACACGGGACTCAGGGGAAAAACTGTTTTTT. Translated, it gives CASSRSFTRDSGEKLFF.

The chain links TRBV5-1 to TRBJ1-6; a possible D gene is TRBD1 (6 bases). The CDR3 loop spans 14 amino acids. The V and J ends lost 2 bases and 9 bases respectively, with 12 bases between them. Germline CDR1 is SGHRS and CDR2 is YFSETQ. This chain's CDR3 is CASSLQGLGSPLHF. The CDR3 coding sequence is TGCGCCAGCAGCTTACAGGGCCTCGGTTCACCCCTCCACTTT. The full variable domain, with the rest looked up from reference TRBV5-1 and TRBJ1-6, is KAGVTQTPRYLIKTRGQQVTLSCSPISGHRSVSWYQQTPGQGLQFLFEYFSETQRNKGNFPGRFSGRQFSNSRSEMNVSTLELGDSALYLCASSLQGLGSPLHFGNGTRLTVT.

J is TRBJ2-7 and V is TRBV7-9, with 8 bases aligning to TRBD1. The CDR3 runs to 15 residues. J was trimmed by 7 bases and V by 5 bases; bases with no gene match: 13. From germline, CDR1 is SEHNR and CDR2 FQNEAQ (reference sequence). The CDR3 DNA reads as TGTGCCAGCAGCCCGTCTGGACAGGGAACGAGGGAGCAGTACTTC. It yields the protein CASSPSGQGTREQYF. Filled out from reference TRBV7-9 and TRBJ2-7, the complete variable domain reads DTGVSQNPRHKITKRGQNVTFRCDPISEHNRLYWYRQTLGQGPEFLTYFQNEAQLEKSRLLSDRFSAERPKGSFSTLEIQRTEQGDSAMYLCASSPSGQGTREQYFGPGTRLTVT.

The CDR3, as DNA: TGTGCCAGCTCACCAAACCCCCCGACGATTGGAAACACCATATATTTT. Amino acids: CASSPNPPTIGNTIYF. The chain combines TRBV18 with TRBJ1-3, with D unresolved. The V gene lost 2 bases and the J gene lost 3 bases, with 14 bases spanning the gap. This CDR3 is 16 amino acids long. Looked up from germline, CDR1 is KGHSH and CDR2 is LQKENI.

The chain uses TRBV7-9 and TRBJ2-1; no clear D gene. V was pared by 11 bases and J by 0 bases, with 26 bases between. The CDR3 extends over 18 amino acids. Per the germline V gene, CDR1 is SEHNR and CDR2 is FQNEAQ (reference sequence). The CDR3 region is CASARTPFELSSYNEQFF. The CDR3 nucleotides read TGTGCCTCAGCGAGGACGCCGTTTGAATTGAGCTCCTACAATGAGCAGTTCTTC.

This clonotype was detected many times. The V and J genes are TRBV5-8 and TRBJ1-6; a possible D gene is TRBD1 (5 bases). V lost 3 bases to trimming and J lost 7 bases, with 11 bases between them. CDR3 length equals 14 residues. Germline V gives CDR1 SGHTS, CDR2 YDEGEE. CDR3 coding DNA: TGTGCCAGCAGCTCCAGGGTATCGAATTCACCCCTCCACTTT. Translating gives CASSSRVSNSPLHF.

The table lists this clonotype with a few counts. The chain carries TRBV14 and TRBJ2-7; 8 bases match TRBD1. J gave up 4 bases and V 3 bases, and 8 bases lay outside the gene matches. CDR1 and CDR2 (germline): SGHDN, FVKESK. The CDR3 covers 15 residues. The CDR3 DNA reads as TGTGCCAGCAGCCAGTCCGGGACAGGTGTGTACGAGCAGTACTTC. It is translated as CASSQSGTGVYEQYF.

The rearrangement uses TRBV20-1 and TRBJ1-2; 7 bases agree with TRBD1. The CDR3 sequence is 11 residues long. V trimming: 5 bases; J trimming: 8 bases; junction bases outside the gene matches: 5. CDR1 and CDR2 (germline): DFQATT, SNEGSKA (reference sequence). The CDR3 bases are TGCAGTGCTGCAGGGGGAGAGGGCTACACCTTC. Its translation is CSAAGGEGYTF.

At least ten counts were recorded for this clonotype. V is TRBV5-6 and J is TRBJ2-5, with D unclear. Germline lookup yields CDR1 SGHDT and CDR2 YYEEEE. Trimming took 0 bases from V and 3 from J, leaving 9 bases between them. The CDR3 is 14 residues long. CDR3 loop: CASSLGFGKETQYF. The CDR3 bases are TGTGCCAGCAGCTTGGGGTTTGGGAAAGAGACCCAGTACTTC. The full variable domain, with the rest looked up from reference TRBV5-6 and TRBJ2-5, is DAGVTQSPTHLIKTRGQQVTLRCSPKSGHDTVSWYQQALGQGPQFIFQYYEEEERQRGNFPDRFSGHQFPNYSSELNVNALLLGDSALYLCASSLGFGKETQYFGPGTRLLVL.

This clonotype occurred a few times. The genes are TRBV30 and TRBJ1-6; 7 bases are a match to TRBD1. The CDR3 totals 18 residues. Germline V gene data show CDR1 as GTSNPN and CDR2 as SVGIG (reference sequence). V gave up 5 bases and J gave up 7 bases; unmatched junction bases: 20. Here the CDR3 reads CAWQNGDRGPFENSPLHF. CDR3 nucleotide sequence: TGTGCCTGGCAAAATGGGGACAGAGGCCCCTTTGAGAATTCACCCCTCCACTTT. The full variable domain, its missing parts supplied by reference TRBV30 and TRBJ1-6, is SQTIHQWPATLVQPVGSPLSLECTVEGTSNPNLYWYRQAAGRGLQLLFYSVGIGQISSEVPQNLSASRPQDRQFILSSKKLLLSDSGFYLCAWQNGDRGPFENSPLHFGNGTRLTVT.

This clonotype was seen more than once but under ten times. This sequence joins TRBV3-1 and TRBJ2-7, with 8 positions matching TRBD2. CDR1 is LGHDT and CDR2 is YNNKEL in the germline V gene (reference sequence). The CDR3 is 15 amino acids. With 0 bases clipped from V and 2 bases from J, the junction kept 3 bases outside the gene matches. CDR3 nucleotides: TGTGCCAGCAGCCAAGAGCGGGGGGTAACCTACGAGCAGTACTTC. Protein: CASSQERGVTYEQYF.

J is TRBJ1-2 and V is TRBV21-1; the D call TRBD1 from the table was never checked on the DNA. TRBV21-1 is deemed a pseudogene. The CDR3 sequence is 12 residues long. CDR3: CATRPGNYGYTF. The CDR3 DNA is TGTGCCACCCGACCGGGCAACTATGGCTACACCTTC.

This clonotype was seen a handful of times. The chain employs TRBV6-2 or TRBV6-3 and TRBJ2-1, with D perhaps TRBD1 (5 bases). Deletions cut 2 bases from V and 12 bases from J, with 11 bases between. Germline V gives CDR1 MNHEY, CDR2 SVGEGT. This CDR3 spans 12 amino acids. The CDR3 DNA is TGTGCCAGCAGTTACGGGGCATTAGGGCAGTTCTTC. The encoded protein is CASSYGALGQFF.

This chain connects TRBV20-1 to TRBJ1-5, with a tentative D call TRBD1 (5 bases). This CDR3 is built from 14 residues. V was pared by 4 bases and J by 0 bases, with 10 bases between. Looked up from germline, CDR1 is DFQATT and CDR2 is SNEGSKA (reference sequence). The DNA of the CDR3 is TGCAGTGCTACTCCGGGGGATAGCAATCAGCCCCAGCATTTT. Protein sequence: CSATPGDSNQPQHF.